Given below is one T cell receptor beta chain in context. Its cognate antigen is unknown. The sample belongs to a study of cytomegalovirus exposure and HLA in healthy donors. Notes on the study in general: The availability of immune exposure information extended only to CMV serostatus. Some TCR beta chains (164 of them) were listed as cytomegalovirus-associated.

The PCR used 60 Vbeta and 13 Jbeta primers. This table comes from immunoSEQ multiplex PCR, and its TCRdb copy is limited to in-frame clones, with some not included. The sample carries fewer than 130,000 clones, around four fifths recorded once. V lost 3 bases and J lost 5, with 10 bases in between. Germline V CDR1 and CDR2: MNHNS, SASEGT. The CDR3 spans 14 residues. This TCR was sampled from a man aged 25 to 45 in good health and CMV-seropositive. The source material was PBMCs. The V and J genes are TRBV6-1 and TRBJ2-2, with unresolved D. The CDR3 DNA reads as TGTGCCAGCAGTGATTACAGTCGGACCGGGGAGCTGTTTTTT. Protein: CASSDYSRTGELFF.